The 4 T cell receptor beta chains below were found in one sample sequenced in a study of tumor-infiltrating lymphocytes in oesophageal squamous cell carcinoma. TCRdb reprocessed the PCR reads via MiXCR and lists one record per CDR3 protein. The sample yields roughly 20,000 distinct CDR3 sequences, about 46% seen once. Sequencing used esophageal tumor tissue. The receptors were sampled from a male donor with esophageal squamous cell carcinoma.

The chain carries TRBV12-3 or TRBV12-4 and TRBJ1-2; D call uncertain. Trimming stripped 7 bases from V and 4 bases from J, with 10 bases between. The CDR3 has 12 amino acids. The CDR3 region is CASTSESYGYTF. CDR3 DNA sequence: TGTGCCAGCACCTCAGAGAGCTATGGCTACACCTTC.

In this sample, this clonotype turned up a few times. The V and J genes are TRBV7-6 and TRBJ2-2; D remains ambiguous. In germline, CDR1 is SGHVS, CDR2 FNYEAQ. Trimming removed 1 base at V and 3 bases at J, with 6 bases between. This CDR3 spans 14 amino acids. The CDR3 sequence is CASSLGGDTGELFF. In DNA, the CDR3 is TGTGCCAGCAGCTTAGGTGGAGACACCGGGGAGCTGTTTTTT.

V gene TRBV6-6 combines with J gene TRBJ2-4; D call uncertain. TRBJ1-2 matches the DNA end more closely, so the J call is doubtful. The germline V gene encodes CDR1 MNHNY and CDR2 SVGAGI (reference sequence). The CDR3 runs 14 residues. The CDR3 here is CASSYSRVTYGYTF. The CDR3 DNA reads TGTGCCAGCAGTTACTCTCGGGTCACCTATGGCTACACCTTC.

This clonotype was counted many times. The rearrangement links TRBV18 to TRBJ2-1; 7 bases align to TRBD2. V was clipped by 3 bases and J by 10 bases; unmatched bases: 9. The CDR3 spans 14 residues. The germline CDR1 and CDR2 sequences are KGHSH and LQKENI. The CDR3 coding sequence is TGTGCCAGCTCACCCCCGGGGCTAGCGGAAGAGCAGTTCTTC. Its translation: CASSPPGLAEEQFF.